The 32 T cell receptor beta chains given below trace back to one sample, sequenced in a study of lymphopenia after photon versus proton radiotherapy. Sequencing was performed with immunoSEQ multiplex PCR; in TCRdb, only in-frame clones are kept and a portion is missing. The table shows over 50,000 clones, with around 87% occurring only once. Specimen: peripheral blood, collected from a patient treated with photon-based radiotherapy. These receptors were collected from a man aged 35 to 55 with gastric cancer.

V is TRBV2 and J is TRBJ2-2; D remains ambiguous. The CDR3 is 12 residues long. Germline-derived CDR1 and CDR2 are SNHLY and FYNNEI. Trimming took 8 bases from V and 1 from J, leaving 5 bases between them. The CDR3 is CASWQNTGELFF. As DNA, the CDR3 is TGTGCCAGCTGGCAGAACACCGGGGAGCTGTTTTTT.

The gene calls are TRBV7-2 and TRBJ1-5; D might be TRBD1 (5 bases). V was trimmed by 5 bases and J by 6 bases, leaving 17 bases between them. Germline CDR1 and CDR2: SGHTA and FQGNSA. The CDR3 runs to 15 residues. In DNA form, the CDR3 reads TGTGCCAGCAGCCAACACGGGGGGTCGGGTCAGCCCCAGCATTTT. It translates to CASSQHGGSGQPQHF.

This clone was seen just once. V is TRBV11-2 and J is TRBJ1-4; D is perhaps TRBD1 (5 bases). Germline CDR1 reads SGHAT; CDR2 reads FQNNGV. With 6 bases removed from V and 7 bases from J, the gap between germline ends came to 9 bases. The CDR3 length is 12 residues. The CDR3 region is CASSYTGEKLFF. CDR3 nucleotide sequence: TGTGCCAGCAGTTATACAGGTGAAAAACTGTTTTTT.

This rearrangement joins TRBV28 to TRBJ1-2; no clear D gene. The germline V gene has CDR1 MDHEN and CDR2 SYDVKM. The V and J ends lost 5 bases and 0 bases respectively, with 7 bases between them. This CDR3 region has 13 residues. The chain's CDR3 is CASSPPTNYGYTF. The CDR3 DNA is TGTGCCAGCAGTCCCCCAACTAACTATGGCTACACCTTC.

V is TRBV2 and J is TRBJ1-2; no clear D. Germline-derived CDR1 and CDR2 are SNHLY and FYNNEI. CDR3 length equals 12 residues. V lost 6 bases to trimming and J lost 6 bases, with 11 bases between them. The CDR3 loop is CASSRERDGYTF. The CDR3 coding sequence is TGTGCCAGCAGCCGGGAACGAGATGGCTACACCTTC.

The V and J genes are TRBV10-3 and TRBJ1-4, with 10 positions matching TRBD1. Germline loops: CDR1 ENHRY, CDR2 SYGVKD. The CDR3 totals 13 residues. The ends lost 6 bases at V and 5 bases at J; junction bases unmatched: 0. CDR3 bases: TGTGCCATCAGGGACAGGGGGAATGAAAAACTGTTTTTT. Translation gives CAIRDRGNEKLFF.

This chain connects TRBV4-2 to TRBJ2-1, with 11 positions matching TRBD2. The CDR3 has 15 amino acids. V dropped 5 bases and J dropped 4; count of bases not matched to a gene: 4. Germline V gives CDR1 LGHNA, CDR2 YNFKEQ. The CDR3 spells CASSGGLAGYNEQFF. The DNA for the CDR3 is TGTGCCAGCAGCGGAGGACTAGCGGGTTACAATGAGCAGTTCTTC.

The chain combines TRBV6-5 with TRBJ2-7; tentatively, D is TRBD1 or TRBD2 (6 bases each). Germline assignment: CDR1 MNHEY and CDR2 SVGAGI. The V and J ends lost 7 bases and 6 bases respectively, with 16 bases between them. CDR3 length equals 13 residues. The CDR3 region is CASKGGYLGEQYF. CDR3 DNA sequence: TGTGCCAGCAAAGGGGGGTACTTGGGCGAGCAGTACTTC.

The chain uses TRBV30 and TRBJ1-1; a weak D match, TRBD1 (6 bases). V lost 4 bases, J lost 1 base, and 10 bases lay in between. Germline V gene lookup returns CDR1 GTSNPN and CDR2 SVGIG (reference sequence). This CDR3 comprises 13 residues. The CDR3 DNA reads TGTGCCTGGAAACGGGGGGCGAACACTGAAGCTTTCTTT. Translating gives CAWKRGANTEAFF.

The J gene is TRBJ1-6, the V gene TRBV19; TRBD1 aligns across 10 bases. The CDR3 runs to 14 residues. Germline V CDR1 and CDR2: LNHDA, SQIVND (reference sequence). V shed 3 bases and J 9 bases; nucleotides not matched to a gene: 2. CDR3 in amino acids: CASSIDRGRSPLHF. CDR3 DNA sequence: TGTGCCAGTAGTATCGACAGGGGGCGTTCACCCCTCCACTTT.

V usage is TRBV5-6 and J usage is TRBJ1-1, with a weak D call TRBD1 (5 bases). The CDR3 extends over 16 amino acids. Per the germline V gene, CDR1 is SGHDT and CDR2 is YYEEEE. Trimming took 4 bases from V and 0 from J, leaving 16 bases between them. This CDR3 reads CASSPLTLGVNTEAFF. The CDR3 DNA follows: TGTGCCAGCAGCCCCCTGACCCTAGGGGTGAACACTGAAGCTTTCTTT. Complete variable domain (other parts from reference TRBV5-6 and TRBJ1-1): DAGVTQSPTHLIKTRGQQVTLRCSPKSGHDTVSWYQQALGQGPQFIFQYYEEEERQRGNFPDRFSGHQFPNYSSELNVNALLLGDSALYLCASSPLTLGVNTEAFFGQGTRLTVV.

This clone was seen a few times. This rearrangement joins TRBV30 to TRBJ1-1; D is undetermined. V was shortened by 2 bases and J by 7 bases, with 17 bases between the two germline ends. There are 14 residues in the CDR3. Germline V lookup: CDR1 GTSNPN, CDR2 SVGIG (reference sequence). The CDR3 sequence is CAWSSRMAGDEAFF. The CDR3 region has the DNA TGTGCCTGGAGTTCACGGATGGCCGGGGATGAAGCTTTCTTT.

The rearrangement links TRBV9 to TRBJ1-2, with TRBD1 matching 8 bases. V lost 1 base and J lost 8; bases outside the gene matches: 7. The CDR3 is 14 amino acids. The germline gives CDR1 SGDLS, CDR2 YYNGEE. This CDR3 is CASSVYQGAQGYTF. Written as DNA, the CDR3 is TGTGCCAGCAGCGTATATCAGGGGGCGCAGGGCTACACCTTC.

The chain uses TRBV12-5 and TRBJ2-5; 11 nucleotides align to TRBD2. The CDR3 runs to 19 residues. V lost 0 bases to trimming and J lost 5 bases; unmatched junction nucleotides: 14. CDR1 is LGHNT, CDR2 FRNRAP, per germline. DNA of the CDR3: TGTGCTAGTGGTTTGGTACCCCTTAATAGCGGGGGGGTTGTGGAGACCCAGTACTTC. The encoded protein is CASGLVPLNSGGVVETQYF.

V gene TRBV5-1 combines with J gene TRBJ1-1; the D gene is possibly TRBD1 (5 bases). V shed 7 bases and J shed 5 bases, with 15 bases lying between them. CDR3 size: 13 residues. CDR1 is SGHRS, CDR2 YFSETQ, per germline. CDR3 bases: TGCGCCAGCGGAGGGACCCTGGGGACTGAAGCTTTCTTT. Protein: CASGGTLGTEAFF.

The genes are TRBV5-1 and TRBJ2-2; 7 bases are a match to TRBD1. After removal of 0 bases from V and 6 bases from J, the junction contained 5 bases not matched to a gene. This CDR3 comprises 15 residues. Germline V CDR1 and CDR2: SGHRS, YFSETQ. The CDR3 spells CASSLGDRDSGELFF. The CDR3 DNA follows: TGCGCCAGCAGCTTGGGTGACAGGGATTCCGGGGAGCTGTTTTTT.

The chain joins TRBV5-4 to TRBJ1-1; a weak D match, TRBD1 (5 bases). Germline CDR1 SGHNT, CDR2 YYREEE (reference sequence). The CDR3 extends over 14 amino acids. The V gene lost 2 bases and the J gene lost 5 bases, with 13 bases spanning the gap. Written as DNA, the CDR3 is TGTGCCAGCAGCTTTGCCCACTCAGGGACTGAAGCTTTCTTT. This sequence encodes CASSFAHSGTEAFF.

V usage is TRBV7-9 and J usage is TRBJ1-3; D is possibly TRBD1 (5 bases). The CDR3 has 16 residues. CDR1 is SEHNR, CDR2 FQNEAQ, per germline (reference sequence). The V end was cut by 5 bases, the J end by 0 bases, with 14 bases between. The CDR3 is CASSTGTRSSGNTIYF. DNA for the CDR3: TGTGCCAGCAGCACGGGGACGCGAAGCTCTGGAAACACCATATATTTT.

The chain recombines TRBV7-9 with TRBJ2-5, with TRBD2 matching over 8 bases. After removal of 5 bases from V and 0 bases from J, the junction contained 5 bases not matched to a gene. CDR3 length: 15 residues. The germline gives CDR1 SEHNR, CDR2 FQNEAQ (reference sequence). CDR3 residues: CASSPGGANQETQYF. CDR3 in DNA: TGTGCCAGCAGCCCCGGGGGGGCGAACCAAGAGACCCAGTACTTC.

This clone appeared a few times. The chain couples TRBV5-1 to TRBJ2-2; D could derive from TRBD1 or TRBD2 (5 bases each). Trimming shortened V by 4 bases and J by 5 bases, and 12 bases separated the two germline ends. CDR3 length equals 14 residues. From germline, CDR1 is SGHRS and CDR2 YFSETQ. The CDR3 loop is CASSPGRGTGELFF. The CDR3 DNA follows: TGCGCCAGCAGCCCAGGGAGAGGAACCGGGGAGCTGTTTTTT.

This clone was seen only a few times. The chain joins TRBV19 to TRBJ2-1; the match to TRBD1 covers 9 bases. V trimming: 6 bases; J trimming: 5 bases; junction bases outside the gene matches: 5. Germline CDR1 is LNHDA and CDR2 is SQIVND (reference sequence). CDR3 length: 14 residues. For the CDR3, the DNA is TGTGCCAGTAGGGACAGGGGATGGAACAATGAGCAGTTCTTC. This gives the protein CASRDRGWNNEQFF.

The J gene is TRBJ2-7, the V gene TRBV27, with TRBD2 matching over 7 bases. This CDR3 has 14 amino acids. V shed 4 bases, J shed 4 bases, and the junction held 7 bases outside the gene matches. Germline V gene sequence: CDR1 MNHEY, CDR2 SMNVEV (reference sequence). The CDR3 region has the DNA TGTGCCAGCAGTTCCCCGGGAGGTGGGTACGAGCAGTACTTC. Translating gives CASSSPGGGYEQYF.

The chain carries TRBV28 and TRBJ2-1; 8 nucleotides match TRBD2. Germline loops: CDR1 MDHEN, CDR2 SYDVKM. The CDR3 consists of 15 residues. After removal of 7 bases from V and 8 bases from J, the junction contained 13 bases not matched to a gene. This chain's CDR3 is CASTPVGGGGHEQFF. In DNA, the CDR3 is TGTGCCAGCACTCCAGTCGGGGGGGGCGGGCATGAGCAGTTCTTC.

The rearrangement joins TRBV28 to TRBJ2-7, with 7 nucleotides matching TRBD1. CDR3 size: 14 residues. V gave up 6 bases and J gave up 0 bases; unmatched junction bases: 5. Germline lookup yields CDR1 MDHEN and CDR2 SYDVKM. The CDR3 protein is CASRRQGDSYEQYF. DNA of the CDR3: TGTGCCAGCAGGAGACAGGGAGACTCCTACGAGCAGTACTTC.

CDR3 nucleotide sequence: TGTGCCAGCAGCTTAATGCCAGGGTGGGGCCCTGAAGCTTTCTTT. Translation: CASSLMPGWGPEAFF. The V call is TRBV7-3, the J call TRBJ1-1; tentative D call: TRBD1 (5 bases). This CDR3 is built from 15 residues. Germline V gives CDR1 SGHTA, CDR2 FQGTGA. V was cut by 1 base and J by 6 bases, with 15 bases left in between.

The chain carries TRBV5-1 and TRBJ2-7; TRBD1 is a possible D gene (5 bases). The CDR3 contains 13 residues. V lost 3 bases and J 1 base, leaving 8 bases between the germline ends. Germline V gene lookup returns CDR1 SGHRS and CDR2 YFSETQ. CDR3 nucleotides: TGCGCCAGCAGCTCAGGGTCATCCTACGAGCAGTACTTC. Residues: CASSSGSSYEQYF. The variable domain in full, completed from reference TRBV5-1 and TRBJ2-7, reads KAGVTQTPRYLIKTRGQQVTLSCSPISGHRSVSWYQQTPGQGLQFLFEYFSETQRNKGNFPGRFSGRQFSNSRSEMNVSTLELGDSALYLCASSSGSSYEQYFGPGTRLTVT.

V usage is TRBV2 and J usage is TRBJ1-2; the match to TRBD1 covers 10 bases. Germline CDR1 reads SNHLY; CDR2 reads FYNNEI. Germline trimming cut 6 bases from V and 7 bases from J; bases unmatched to any gene: 5. This CDR3 contains 13 residues. This CDR3 is CASRAGTGVGYTF. Written as DNA, the CDR3 is TGTGCCAGCAGAGCCGGGACAGGGGTTGGCTACACCTTC.

The genes are TRBV10-1 and TRBJ1-1; D not resolved. This CDR3 has 16 amino acids. CDR1 is WNHNN and CDR2 is SYGVQD in the germline V gene (reference sequence). V dropped 2 bases and J dropped 0 bases, with 13 bases sitting between them. CDR3 DNA: TGCGCCAGCAGTGAGGTGGTTGGGAGTTTGAACACTGAAGCTTTCTTT. This translates into CASSEVVGSLNTEAFF.

The chain uses TRBV2 and TRBJ2-4; TRBD1 might be the D (5 bases). There are 15 residues in the CDR3. From germline, CDR1 is SNHLY and CDR2 FYNNEI. Trimming removed 8 bases from V and 0 bases from J, with 14 bases in between. The CDR3 reads CASGQGTLAKNIQYF. CDR3 DNA: TGTGCCAGCGGCCAGGGAACACTAGCCAAAAACATTCAGTACTTC.

J is TRBJ2-3 and V is TRBV7-3; 10 nucleotides agree with TRBD1. The junction had 2 bases not matched to a gene; V was cut back by 5 bases and J by 3 bases. Germline CDR1 is SGHTA and CDR2 is FQGTGA. The CDR3 length is 14 residues. The CDR3 DNA sequence: TGTGCCAGCAGCGGGGGACAGGGGACAGATACGCAGTATTTT. Amino acids: CASSGGQGTDTQYF.

V usage is TRBV7-9 and J usage is TRBJ1-4; D not resolved. Germline CDR1 reads SEHNR; CDR2 reads FQNEAQ (reference sequence). With 1 base removed from V and 0 bases from J, the gap between germline ends came to 6 bases. This CDR3 region has 15 residues. CDR3 sequence: CASSLVKATNEKLFF. CDR3 sequence (DNA): TGTGCCAGCAGCTTAGTCAAAGCAACTAATGAAAAACTGTTTTTT.

This clone was counted a single time. The V call is TRBV5-4, the J call TRBJ2-7; 7 bases align to TRBD2. Trimming took 4 bases from V and 0 from J; bases not matched to a gene: 10. This CDR3 has 16 amino acids. Germline V gives CDR1 SGHNT, CDR2 YYREEE (reference sequence). The CDR3 DNA reads as TGTGCCAGCAGCCCCACCCGACTAGCTAGCTCCTACGAGCAGTACTTC. Its translation is CASSPTRLASSYEQYF. The whole variable domain, remainder taken from reference TRBV5-4 and TRBJ2-7, is ETGVTQSPTHLIKTRGQQVTLRCSSQSGHNTVSWYQQALGQGPQFIFQYYREEENGRGNFPPRFSGLQFPNYSSELNVNALELDDSALYLCASSPTRLASSYEQYFGPGTRLTVT.